These 22 T cell receptor beta chains were sequenced from one sample in a study of blood T cell repertoires in COVID-19. This table comes from immunoSEQ multiplex PCR, and its TCRdb copy is limited to in-frame clones, with some not included. The sample consists of 200,000 to 300,000 clones, roughly 88% of them appearing once. The specimen was PBMCs or T cells enriched from blood (not recorded which). Receptors originate from a woman aged 40 to 49 who had been exposed to COVID-19.

The rearrangement joins TRBV28 to TRBJ2-7, with D unresolved. Trimming took off 5 bases at V and 2 bases at J, with 16 bases between the two ends. The CDR3 sequence is 15 residues long. Germline V lookup: CDR1 MDHEN, CDR2 SYDVKM. The CDR3 DNA follows: TGTGCCAGCAGTCCCCGTGGCTTCGTGACCTACGAGCAGTACTTC. Amino acid sequence: CASSPRGFVTYEQYF.

The sample holds one count of this clone. This rearrangement joins TRBV28 to TRBJ2-7; possible D gene TRBD1, 5 bases. Trimming stripped 7 bases from V and 6 bases from J, with 16 bases between. The CDR3 covers 13 residues. Germline CDR1 is MDHEN and CDR2 is SYDVKM. The chain's CDR3 is CASTWAGSLEQYV. For the CDR3, the DNA is TGTGCCAGCACATGGGCAGGGTCTCTCGAGCAGTACGTC.

The V gene is TRBV3-1 (or the pseudogene TRBV3-2), the J gene TRBJ1-2; tentatively, D is TRBD1 (5 bases). The V gene's germline CDR1 is LGHDT and CDR2 YNNKEL (reference sequence). The CDR3 covers 16 residues. The V gene lost 1 base and the J gene lost 0 bases, with 12 bases spanning the gap. The DNA for the CDR3 is TGTGCCAGCAGCCAAGGCATCGGGGGAGCTAACTATGGCTACACCTTC. It codes for CASSQGIGGANYGYTF.

This chain joins TRBV5-1 and TRBJ2-2; 7 bases fit TRBD2. CDR3 length equals 15 residues. CDR1 is SGHRS, CDR2 YFSETQ, per germline. V was pared by 2 bases and J by 0 bases, with 1 base of the junction left unmatched. CDR3 bases: TGCGCCAGCAGCTTTAGCGGGTCGAACACCGGGGAGCTGTTTTTT. Translated, it gives CASSFSGSNTGELFF.

This clone occurred once. The chain is built from TRBV6-2 or TRBV6-3 and TRBJ2-1; 14 bases map to TRBD2. The CDR3 sequence is 15 residues long. Per germline, CDR1 MNHEY and CDR2 SVGEGT. Trimming took 2 bases from V and 8 from J; bases not matched to a gene: 2. The CDR3 region is CASSYGTSGSHEQFF. In DNA form, the CDR3 reads TGTGCCAGCAGTTACGGGACTAGCGGGAGCCATGAGCAGTTCTTC.

The rearrangement uses TRBV24-1 and TRBJ2-1; 13 bases map to TRBD2. The CDR3 sequence is 18 residues long. The V and J ends lost 4 bases and 5 bases, in that order; junction bases with no gene match: 10. The germline CDR1 and CDR2 sequences are KGHDR and SFDVKD. CDR3 amino acids: CATSDTGQGLAGNNEQFF. CDR3 bases: TGTGCCACCAGTGACACCGGACAGGGACTAGCGGGAAACAATGAGCAGTTCTTC.

The V and J genes are TRBV29-1 and TRBJ2-1, with D perhaps TRBD1 (6 bases). The V end lost 7 bases, the J end lost 1 base, and 14 bases lay between the germline ends. Germline values: CDR1 SQVTM, CDR2 ANQGSEA. The CDR3 runs 14 residues. In DNA form, the CDR3 reads TGCAGCGCCTTACGGGACACATCCTACAATGAGCAGTTCTTC. Amino acids: CSALRDTSYNEQFF.

The rearrangement links TRBV4-3 to TRBJ1-2; 7 positions match TRBD1. V was clipped by 3 bases and J by 8 bases; unmatched bases: 9. Germline V CDR1 and CDR2: LGHNA, YSLEER. The CDR3 contains 14 residues. This chain's CDR3 is CASSQGQLLGGYTF. CDR3 in DNA: TGCGCCAGCAGCCAGGGACAGCTCCTGGGGGGCTACACCTTC.

A few counts support this clone. This chain joins TRBV6-5 and TRBJ2-2, with 11 nucleotides matching TRBD1. CDR1 and CDR2 (germline): MNHEY, SVGAGI. The junction had 4 bases not matched to a gene; V was cut back by 6 bases and J by 4 bases. CDR3 length: 15 residues. CDR3 in DNA: TGTGCCAGCAGACCTGGGACAGGGGGCACCGGGGAGCTGTTTTTT. Translation: CASRPGTGGTGELFF.

The chain uses TRBV9 and TRBJ2-7, with 8 nucleotides matching TRBD1. CDR1 is SGDLS and CDR2 is YYNGEE in the germline V gene. The CDR3 consists of 16 residues. V shed 0 bases and J 2 bases; nucleotides not matched to a gene: 7. CDR3 protein: CASSVEGTGNPYEQYF. CDR3 nucleotides: TGTGCCAGCAGCGTAGAAGGGACAGGAAACCCCTACGAGCAGTACTTC.

This chain joins TRBV7-9 and TRBJ1-4; perhaps TRBD1 as D (6 bases). There are 15 residues in the CDR3. The germline V gene has CDR1 SEHNR and CDR2 FQNEAQ (reference sequence). V dropped 6 bases and J dropped 7 bases, with 18 bases sitting between them. The CDR3 loop reads CASSRTAMGAEKLFF. The CDR3 DNA is TGTGCCAGCAGTAGGACAGCAATGGGGGCTGAAAAACTGTTTTTT.

J is TRBJ2-3 and V is TRBV6-6; 10 nucleotides agree with TRBD1. V was pared by 5 bases and J by 1 base, with 9 bases of the junction left unmatched. Germline lookup yields CDR1 MNHNY and CDR2 SVGAGI (reference sequence). The CDR3 totals 17 residues. For the CDR3, the DNA is TGTGCCAGCAGTCCCATCTCCGGGACAGGGGGCACAGATACGCAGTATTTT. Amino acid sequence: CASSPISGTGGTDTQYF.

The chain carries TRBV5-1 and TRBJ2-1, with D perhaps TRBD1 (7 bases). This CDR3 has 16 amino acids. Between the trimmed V and J ends, which lost 2 bases and 7 bases, there was a span of 19 bases. Looked up from germline, CDR1 is SGHRS and CDR2 is YFSETQ. The CDR3 is CASSLEGAGRRNEQFF. CDR3 in DNA: TGCGCCAGCAGCTTAGAGGGGGCAGGGAGGCGTAATGAGCAGTTCTTC.

This CDR3 reads CASSQLLVQRGSNEQFF. The CDR3 DNA is TGTGCCAGCAGCCAGCTCCTGGTGCAGCGGGGTTCGAATGAGCAGTTCTTC. This chain joins TRBV4-2 and TRBJ2-1, with TRBD2 matching 7 bases. The CDR3 covers 17 residues. J lost 7 bases, V lost 3 bases, and 15 bases had no gene match. Germline values: CDR1 LGHNA, CDR2 YNFKEQ.

This chain connects TRBV27 to TRBJ2-6; D is unclear. Per germline, CDR1 MNHEY and CDR2 SMNVEV (reference sequence). Trimming pared 7 bases from V and 4 bases from J, leaving 8 bases between. CDR3 length: 13 amino acids. CDR3 residues: CASTNAGANVLTF. The DNA of the CDR3 is TGTGCCAGCACCAACGCGGGGGCCAACGTCCTGACTTTC.

The V gene is TRBV19, the J gene TRBJ1-5, with D perhaps matching TRBD1 (6 bases). Trimming left V 3 bases short and J 2 bases short, with 14 bases between. The length of the CDR3 is 16 residues. Germline CDR1 is LNHDA and CDR2 is SQIVND (reference sequence). Here the CDR3 reads CASSIKQGLGNQPQHF. Written as DNA, the CDR3 is TGTGCCAGTAGTATCAAACAGGGTTTGGGCAATCAGCCCCAGCATTTT.

The chain uses TRBV9 and TRBJ2-5; TRBD2 matches at 8 bases. Trimming at V came to 4 bases and at J to 5 bases, leaving 4 bases not matched to a gene. Germline assignment: CDR1 SGDLS and CDR2 YYNGEE. The CDR3 extends over 13 amino acids. The CDR3 loop reads CASSRLASETQYF. The CDR3 DNA reads as TGTGCCAGCAGCCGACTAGCGAGTGAGACCCAGTACTTC.

The gene calls are TRBV4-2 and TRBJ1-1; D is undetermined. From germline, CDR1 is LGHNA and CDR2 YNFKEQ. V lost 3 bases to trimming and J lost 1 base, with 6 bases between them. This CDR3 has 13 residues. For the CDR3, the DNA is TGTGCCAGCAGCCACGCAGGGAACACTGAAGCTTTCTTT. It encodes CASSHAGNTEAFF.

The rearrangement links TRBV7-2 to TRBJ2-5, with a possible D match to TRBD2 (5 bases). With 1 base removed from V and 6 bases from J, the gap between germline ends came to 12 bases. This CDR3 has 14 residues. Germline assignment: CDR1 SGHTA and CDR2 FQGNSA. This CDR3 reads CASSLETIPKTQYF. CDR3 DNA: TGTGCCAGCAGCTTAGAGACTATTCCTAAGACCCAGTACTTC.

The chain is built from TRBV18 and TRBJ1-4; D perhaps matches TRBD1 (5 bases). CDR3 length equals 17 residues. CDR1 is KGHSH, CDR2 LQKENI, per germline. Deletions cut 2 bases from V and 7 bases from J, with 20 bases between. The CDR3 is CASSPYGAGTRGEKLFF. In DNA, the CDR3 is TGTGCCAGCTCACCATACGGTGCCGGGACGCGGGGTGAAAAACTGTTTTTT. Looking up the rest from reference TRBV18 and TRBJ1-4 gives the full variable domain: NAGVMQNPRHLVRRRGQEARLRCSPMKGHSHVYWYRQLPEEGLKFMVYLQKENIIDESGMPKERFSAEFPKEGPSILRIQQVVRGDSAAYFCASSPYGAGTRGEKLFFGSGTQLSVL.

V and J are TRBV13 and TRBJ2-1, with 8 bases aligning to TRBD2. This CDR3 is 14 amino acids long. Per germline, CDR1 PRHDT and CDR2 FYEKMQ (reference sequence). V was pared by 4 bases and J by 6 bases, with 5 bases of the junction left unmatched. The CDR3 here is CASSSGTRPNEQFF. In DNA form, the CDR3 reads TGTGCCAGCAGCTCAGGGACTAGACCCAATGAGCAGTTCTTC.

The chain employs TRBV7-3 and TRBJ1-1; D unclear. The CDR3 contains 13 residues. The germline CDR1 and CDR2 sequences are SGHTA and FQGTGA. Trimming cost V 5 bases and J 6 bases, with 13 bases left between them. The CDR3 coding sequence is TGTGCCAGCAGCACACACGACGGGGCTGAAGCTTTCTTT. Protein product: CASSTHDGAEAFF.